A selection of T cell receptor beta chains follows, all from one sample in a study of cytomegalovirus exposure and HLA in healthy donors. Assay used: immunoSEQ multiplex PCR; TCRdb lists only in-frame clones, some missing. The profile shows 100,000 to 150,000 clones, over 75% of them singletons. Sample: PBMCs. These receptor sequences come from a male donor in good health and CMV-seropositive. Both conserved end residues are part of each CDR3. The D gene is left open where the match is weak. Not every row has a clone size; where given, it reads once, few, many or a size class.

v_gene: TRBV2; abundance: -; d_gene: TRBD1; j_gene: TRBJ1-2; CDR3nt: TGTGCCAGCAGTGAGCCCGGGACAGCCTATGGCTACACCTTC; CDR3aa: CASSEPGTAYGYTF
v_gene: TRBV28; abundance: -; d_gene: -; j_gene: TRBJ1-2; CDR3nt: TGTGCCAGCAGTCAGGCTAACTATGGCTACACCTTC; CDR3aa: CASSQANYGYTF
v_gene: TRBV7-9; abundance: -; d_gene: TRBD2; j_gene: TRBJ2-7; CDR3nt: TGTGCCAGCAGCTTATTGGCTAGCGGGAACTACGAGCAGTACTTC; CDR3aa: CASSLLASGNYEQYF
v_gene: TRBV11-2; abundance: -; d_gene: TRBD2; j_gene: TRBJ2-3; CDR3nt: TGTGCCAGCAGCTTAGCGGGCGGGGGGGATTCTAGCACAGATACGCAGTATTTT; CDR3aa: CASSLAGGGDSSTDTQYF
v_gene: TRBV21-1; abundance: -; d_gene: -; j_gene: TRBJ2-7; CDR3nt: TGTGCCAGCAGCAAATGGGCCCGCCTAGCAGGGGTAGGGCCCTACGAGCAGTACTTC; CDR3aa: CASSKWARLAGVGPYEQYF
v_gene: TRBV6-6; abundance: few; d_gene: TRBD1; j_gene: TRBJ1-2; CDR3nt: TGTGCCAGCAGCCTCGTGGAGGGGGCCGGTGGCTACACCTTC; CDR3aa: CASSLVEGAGGYTF
v_gene: TRBV19; abundance: -; d_gene: -; j_gene: TRBJ2-1; CDR3nt: TGTGCCAGTAGTATAGGCAAACAGGTTAGCTCCTACAATGAGCAGTTCTTC; CDR3aa: CASSIGKQVSSYNEQFF
v_gene: TRBV7-6; abundance: -; d_gene: -; j_gene: TRBJ1-4; CDR3nt: TGTGCCAGCAGCTCTGCCCGTGCGGGATGGCCTGAAAAACTGTTTTTT; CDR3aa: CASSSARAGWPEKLFF
v_gene: TRBV7-9; abundance: -; d_gene: -; j_gene: TRBJ1-4; CDR3nt: TGTGCCAGCAGCTTAGAGACAATCGGAGAAAAACTGTTTTTT; CDR3aa: CASSLETIGEKLFF
v_gene: TRBV5-1; abundance: -; d_gene: TRBD2; j_gene: TRBJ2-2; CDR3nt: TGCGCCAGCAGCTTGAGACTAGCGGGAGGGCCGCGGACCGGGGAGCTGTTTTTT; CDR3aa: CASSLRLAGGPRTGELFF
v_gene: TRBV7-9; abundance: once; d_gene: -; j_gene: TRBJ1-2; CDR3nt: TGTTCCAGCAGGACAGATAGTTATGGCTACACCTTC; CDR3aa: CSSRTDSYGYTF
v_gene: TRBV11-2; abundance: -; d_gene: -; j_gene: TRBJ2-2; CDR3nt: TGTGCCAGCAGCTTAAAAAGGGGCGCGAGAACCGGGGAGCTGTTTTTT; CDR3aa: CASSLKRGARTGELFF
v_gene: TRBV7-9; abundance: -; d_gene: TRBD1; j_gene: TRBJ1-2; CDR3nt: TGTTCCAGCAGCTCACTAGAGGGGACAGGGATTACGGCTAACTATGGCTACACCTTC; CDR3aa: CSSSSLEGTGITANYGYTF
v_gene: TRBV6-1; abundance: once; d_gene: TRBD1; j_gene: TRBJ2-6; CDR3nt: TGTGCCAGCAGTGAAGCTAGGCAGGGGGCGTTTTCGGGGGCCAACGGCCTGACTTTC; CDR3aa: CASSEARQGAFSGANGLTF
v_gene: TRBV18; abundance: -; d_gene: -; j_gene: TRBJ2-7; CDR3nt: TGTGCCAGCTCTACCAGGGGCGGGCGAAACTACGAGCAGTACTTC; CDR3aa: CASSTRGGRNYEQYF
v_gene: TRBV9; abundance: few; d_gene: -; j_gene: TRBJ1-1; CDR3nt: TGTGCCAGCAGCGTCGACCTGGGAGGGGTGGATGGAACTGAAGCTTTCTTT; CDR3aa: CASSVDLGGVDGTEAFF
v_gene: TRBV15; abundance: once; d_gene: -; j_gene: TRBJ1-3; CDR3nt: TGTGCCACCAGCAGAGATCGGCAGACACTCTCTGGAAACACCATATATTTT; CDR3aa: CATSRDRQTLSGNTIYF
v_gene: TRBV5-1; abundance: -; d_gene: -; j_gene: TRBJ2-3; CDR3nt: TGCGCCAGCAGCTTGGTTGCGTCGGGCACAGATACGCAGTATTTT; CDR3aa: CASSLVASGTDTQYF
v_gene: TRBV2; abundance: -; d_gene: -; j_gene: TRBJ1-3; CDR3nt: TGTGCCAGCACGGAGGGGTTCTCTGGAAACACCATATATTTT; CDR3aa: CASTEGFSGNTIYF
v_gene: TRBV28; abundance: -; d_gene: -; j_gene: TRBJ1-4; CDR3nt: TGTGCCAGCAGTTTGGACAAAGGGCTTGAAAAACTGTTTTTT; CDR3aa: CASSLDKGLEKLFF
v_gene: TRBV28; abundance: -; d_gene: -; j_gene: TRBJ2-7; CDR3nt: TGTGCCAGCAGTTTACCAAGCCTCAACTCCTACGAGCAGTACTTC; CDR3aa: CASSLPSLNSYEQYF
v_gene: TRBV28; abundance: -; d_gene: -; j_gene: TRBJ2-1; CDR3nt: TGTGCCAGCACCCCCCCTGGCAGAAATGAGCAGTTCTTC; CDR3aa: CASTPPGRNEQFF